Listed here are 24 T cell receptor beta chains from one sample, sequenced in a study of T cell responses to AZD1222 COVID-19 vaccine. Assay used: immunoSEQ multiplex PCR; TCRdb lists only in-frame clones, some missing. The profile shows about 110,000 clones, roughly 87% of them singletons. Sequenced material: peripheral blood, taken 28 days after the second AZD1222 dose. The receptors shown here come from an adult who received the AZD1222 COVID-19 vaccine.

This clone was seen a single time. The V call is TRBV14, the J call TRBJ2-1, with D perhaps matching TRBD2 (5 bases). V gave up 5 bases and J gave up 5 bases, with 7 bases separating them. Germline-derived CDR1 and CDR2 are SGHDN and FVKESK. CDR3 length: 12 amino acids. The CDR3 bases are TGTGCCAGCAGCGGCGGGCACAATGAGCAGTTCTTC. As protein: CASSGGHNEQFF.

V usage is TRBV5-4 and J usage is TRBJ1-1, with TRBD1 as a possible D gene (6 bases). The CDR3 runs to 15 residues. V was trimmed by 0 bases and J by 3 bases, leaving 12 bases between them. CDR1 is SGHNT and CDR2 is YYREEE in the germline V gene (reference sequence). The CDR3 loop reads CASSLVAGVDTEAFF. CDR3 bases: TGTGCCAGCAGCTTGGTGGCAGGGGTGGACACTGAAGCTTTCTTT. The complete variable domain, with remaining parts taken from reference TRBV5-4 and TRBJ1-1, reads ETGVTQSPTHLIKTRGQQVTLRCSSQSGHNTVSWYQQALGQGPQFIFQYYREEENGRGNFPPRFSGLQFPNYSSELNVNALELDDSALYLCASSLVAGVDTEAFFGQGTRLTVV.

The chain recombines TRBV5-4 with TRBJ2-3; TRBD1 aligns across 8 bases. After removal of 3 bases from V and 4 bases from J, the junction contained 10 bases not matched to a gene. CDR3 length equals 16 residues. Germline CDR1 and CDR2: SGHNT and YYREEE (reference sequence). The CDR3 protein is CASSSSTGGRSDTQYF. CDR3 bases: TGTGCCAGCAGCTCCTCTACAGGGGGTCGATCAGATACGCAGTATTTT.

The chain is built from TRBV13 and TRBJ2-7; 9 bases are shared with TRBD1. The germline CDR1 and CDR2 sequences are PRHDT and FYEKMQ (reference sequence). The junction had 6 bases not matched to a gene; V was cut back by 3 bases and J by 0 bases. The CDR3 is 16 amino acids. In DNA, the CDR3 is TGTGCCAGCAGCTTCGGCGACAGGGGGAGCTCCTACGAGCAGTACTTC. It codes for CASSFGDRGSSYEQYF. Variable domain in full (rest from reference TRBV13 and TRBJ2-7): AAGVIQSPRHLIKEKRETATLKCYPIPRHDTVYWYQQGPGQDPQFLISFYEKMQSDKGSIPDRFSAQQFSDYHSELNMSSLELGDSALYFCASSFGDRGSSYEQYFGPGTRLTVT.

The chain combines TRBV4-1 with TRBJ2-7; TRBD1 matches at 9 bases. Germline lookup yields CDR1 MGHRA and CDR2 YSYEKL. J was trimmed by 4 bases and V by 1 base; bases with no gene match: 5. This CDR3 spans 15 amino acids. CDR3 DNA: TGCGCCAGCAGCCAAGTACAGGGGGCGGGGTACGAGCAGTACTTC. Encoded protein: CASSQVQGAGYEQYF.

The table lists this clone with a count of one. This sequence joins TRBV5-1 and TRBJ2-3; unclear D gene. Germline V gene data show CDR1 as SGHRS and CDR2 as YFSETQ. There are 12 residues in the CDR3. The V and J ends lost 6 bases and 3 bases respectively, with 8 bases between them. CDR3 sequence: CASNSQTDTQYF. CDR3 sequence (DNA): TGCGCCAGCAATTCCCAGACAGATACGCAGTATTTT.

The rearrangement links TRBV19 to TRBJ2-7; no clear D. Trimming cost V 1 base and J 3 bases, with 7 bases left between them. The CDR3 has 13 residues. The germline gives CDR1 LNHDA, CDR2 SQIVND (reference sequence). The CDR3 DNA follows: TGTGCCAGTAGTATAGCTCCCAGCTACGAGCAGTACTTC. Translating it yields CASSIAPSYEQYF. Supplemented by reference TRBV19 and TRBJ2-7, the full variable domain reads DGGITQSPKYLFRKEGQNVTLSCEQNLNHDAMYWYRQDPGQGLRLIYYSQIVNDFQKGDIAEGYSVSREKKESFPLTVTSAQKNPTAFYLCASSIAPSYEQYFGPGTRLTVT.

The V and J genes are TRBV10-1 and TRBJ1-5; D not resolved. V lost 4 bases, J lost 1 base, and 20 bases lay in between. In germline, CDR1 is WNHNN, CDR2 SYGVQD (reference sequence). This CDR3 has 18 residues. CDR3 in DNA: TGCGCCAGCAGTGGGAAAATTACGGCCCCACGAAGCAATCAGCCCCAGCATTTT. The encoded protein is CASSGKITAPRSNQPQHF.

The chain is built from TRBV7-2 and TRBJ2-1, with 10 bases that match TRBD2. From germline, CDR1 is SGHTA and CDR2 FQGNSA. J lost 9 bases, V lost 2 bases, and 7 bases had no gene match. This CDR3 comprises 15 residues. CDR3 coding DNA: TGTGCCAGCAGCTTAAGTACTAGCGGGATTAGTGAGCAGTTCTTC. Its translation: CASSLSTSGISEQFF. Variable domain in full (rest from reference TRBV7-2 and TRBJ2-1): GAGVSQSPSNKVTEKGKDVELRCDPISGHTALYWYRQSLGQGLEFLIYFQGNSAPDKSGLPSDRFSAERTGGSVSTLTIQRTQQEDSAVYLCASSLSTSGISEQFFGPGTRLTVL.

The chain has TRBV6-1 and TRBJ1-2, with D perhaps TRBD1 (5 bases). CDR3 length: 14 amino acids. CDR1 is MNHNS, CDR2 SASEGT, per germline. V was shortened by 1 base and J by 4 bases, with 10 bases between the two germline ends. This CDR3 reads CASSEVTASYGYTF. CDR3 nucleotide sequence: TGTGCCAGCAGTGAAGTGACAGCGAGCTATGGCTACACCTTC.

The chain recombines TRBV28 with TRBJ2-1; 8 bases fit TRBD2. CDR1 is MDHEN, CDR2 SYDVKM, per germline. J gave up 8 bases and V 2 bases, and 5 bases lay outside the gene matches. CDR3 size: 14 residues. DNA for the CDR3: TGTGCCAGCAGTTTAAGGAGCGGGAGAGATGAGCAGTTCTTC. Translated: CASSLRSGRDEQFF.

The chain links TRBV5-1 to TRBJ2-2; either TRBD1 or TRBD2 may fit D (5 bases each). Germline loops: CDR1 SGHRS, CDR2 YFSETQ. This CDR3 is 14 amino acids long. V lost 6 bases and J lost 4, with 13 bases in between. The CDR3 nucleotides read TGCGCCAGCACCCCAGGGACCAGCACCGGGGAGCTGTTTTTT. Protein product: CASTPGTSTGELFF. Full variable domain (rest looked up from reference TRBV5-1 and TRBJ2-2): KAGVTQTPRYLIKTRGQQVTLSCSPISGHRSVSWYQQTPGQGLQFLFEYFSETQRNKGNFPGRFSGRQFSNSRSEMNVSTLELGDSALYLCASTPGTSTGELFFGEGSRLTVL.

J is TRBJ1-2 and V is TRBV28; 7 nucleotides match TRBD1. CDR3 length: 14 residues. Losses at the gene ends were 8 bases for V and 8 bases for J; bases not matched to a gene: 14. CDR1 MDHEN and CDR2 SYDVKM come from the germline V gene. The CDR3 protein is CASGRTDRVGGYTF. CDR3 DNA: TGTGCCAGCGGGCGAACAGACAGGGTAGGGGGCTACACCTTC.

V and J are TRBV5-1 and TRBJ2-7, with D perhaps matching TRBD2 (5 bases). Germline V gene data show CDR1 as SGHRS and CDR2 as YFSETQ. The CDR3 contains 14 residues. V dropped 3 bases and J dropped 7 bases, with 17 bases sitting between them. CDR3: CASSSGAGAVEQYF. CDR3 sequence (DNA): TGCGCCAGCAGCTCCGGCGCGGGCGCAGTGGAGCAGTACTTC.

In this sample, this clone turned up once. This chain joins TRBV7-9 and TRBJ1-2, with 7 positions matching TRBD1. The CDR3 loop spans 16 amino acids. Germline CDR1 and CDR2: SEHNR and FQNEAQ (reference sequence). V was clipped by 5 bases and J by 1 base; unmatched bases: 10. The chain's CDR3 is CASSVPRGDSNYGYTF. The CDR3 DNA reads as TGTGCCAGCAGCGTCCCCCGTGGGGACAGTAACTATGGCTACACCTTC.

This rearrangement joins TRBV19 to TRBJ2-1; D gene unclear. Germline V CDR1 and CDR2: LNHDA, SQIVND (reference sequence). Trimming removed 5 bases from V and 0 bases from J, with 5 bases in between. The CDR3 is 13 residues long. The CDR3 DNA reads TGTGCCAGTAGTCGCAGCTCCTACAATGAGCAGTTCTTC. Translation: CASSRSSYNEQFF.

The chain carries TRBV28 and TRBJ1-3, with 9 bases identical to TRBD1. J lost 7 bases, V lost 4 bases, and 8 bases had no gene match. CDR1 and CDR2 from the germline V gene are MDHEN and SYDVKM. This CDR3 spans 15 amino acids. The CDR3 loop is CASSSPGQGSNTIYF. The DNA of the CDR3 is TGTGCCAGCAGTTCCCCGGGACAGGGTAGCAACACCATATATTTT.

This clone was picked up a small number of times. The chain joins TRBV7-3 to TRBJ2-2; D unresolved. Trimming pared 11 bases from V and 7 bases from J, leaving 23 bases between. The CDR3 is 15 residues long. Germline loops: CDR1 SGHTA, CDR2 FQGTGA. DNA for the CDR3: TGTGCCGTTGGGGTCGGTCCTTCAACGGGCGGGGAGCTGTTTTTT. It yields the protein CAVGVGPSTGGELFF.

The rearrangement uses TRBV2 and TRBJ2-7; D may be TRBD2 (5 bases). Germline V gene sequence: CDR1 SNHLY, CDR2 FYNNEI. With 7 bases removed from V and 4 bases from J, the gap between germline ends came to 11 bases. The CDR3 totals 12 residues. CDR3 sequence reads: CASTLRGYEQYF. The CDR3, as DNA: TGTGCCAGCACCTTAAGAGGGTACGAGCAGTACTTC.

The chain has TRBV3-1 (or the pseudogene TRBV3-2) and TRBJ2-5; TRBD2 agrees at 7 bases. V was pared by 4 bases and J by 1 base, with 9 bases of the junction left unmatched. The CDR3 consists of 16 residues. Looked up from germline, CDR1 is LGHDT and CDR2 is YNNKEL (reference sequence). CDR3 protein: CASSPTAGEGQETQYF. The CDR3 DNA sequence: TGTGCCAGCAGCCCCACCGCGGGGGAGGGCCAAGAGACCCAGTACTTC.

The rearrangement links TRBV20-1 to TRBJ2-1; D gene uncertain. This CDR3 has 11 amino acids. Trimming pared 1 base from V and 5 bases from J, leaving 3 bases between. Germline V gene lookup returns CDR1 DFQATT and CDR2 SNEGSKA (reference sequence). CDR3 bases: TGCAGTGCTAGAGTCCACAATGAGCAGTTCTTC. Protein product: CSARVHNEQFF.

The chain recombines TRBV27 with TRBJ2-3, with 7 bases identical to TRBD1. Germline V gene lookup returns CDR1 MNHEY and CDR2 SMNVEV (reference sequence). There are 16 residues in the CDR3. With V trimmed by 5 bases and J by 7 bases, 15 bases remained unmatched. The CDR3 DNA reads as TGTGCCAGCAGTACCTACTACAGGGGTGGTTTGTATACGCAGTATTTT. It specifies CASSTYYRGGLYTQYF.

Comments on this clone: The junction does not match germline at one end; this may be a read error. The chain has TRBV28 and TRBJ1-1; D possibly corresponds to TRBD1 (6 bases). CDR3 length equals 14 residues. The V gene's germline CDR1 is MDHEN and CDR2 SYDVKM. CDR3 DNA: TGTGCCAGCAGTTTATCTACAGGGCGCGCTGAAACTTTCTTT. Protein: CASSLSTGRAETFF.

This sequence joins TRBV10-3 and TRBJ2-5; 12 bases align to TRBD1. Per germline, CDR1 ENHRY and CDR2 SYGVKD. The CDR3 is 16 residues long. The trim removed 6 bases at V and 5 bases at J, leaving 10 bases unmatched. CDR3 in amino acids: CAIRRTGTGGGETQYF. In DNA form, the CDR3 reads TGTGCCATCAGACGAACCGGGACAGGGGGCGGGGAGACCCAGTACTTC.